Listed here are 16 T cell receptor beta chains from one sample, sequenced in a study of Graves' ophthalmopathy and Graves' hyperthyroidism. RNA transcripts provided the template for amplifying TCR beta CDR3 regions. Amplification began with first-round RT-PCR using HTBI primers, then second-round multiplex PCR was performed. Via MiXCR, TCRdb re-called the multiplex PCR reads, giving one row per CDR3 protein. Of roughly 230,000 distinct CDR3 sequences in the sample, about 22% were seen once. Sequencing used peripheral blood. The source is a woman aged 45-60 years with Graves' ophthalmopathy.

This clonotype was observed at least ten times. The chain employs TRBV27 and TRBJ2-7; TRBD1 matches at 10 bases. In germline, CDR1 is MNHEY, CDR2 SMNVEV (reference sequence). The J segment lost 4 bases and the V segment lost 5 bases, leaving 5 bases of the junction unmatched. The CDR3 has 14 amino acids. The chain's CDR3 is CASSNPGQGYEQYF. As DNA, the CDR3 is TGTGCCAGCAGTAATCCGGGACAGGGGTACGAGCAGTACTTC.

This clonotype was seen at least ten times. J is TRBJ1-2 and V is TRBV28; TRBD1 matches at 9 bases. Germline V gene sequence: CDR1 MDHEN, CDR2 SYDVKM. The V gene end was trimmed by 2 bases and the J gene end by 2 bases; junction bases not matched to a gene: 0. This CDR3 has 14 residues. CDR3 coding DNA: TGTGCCAGCAGTTTAGGGACAGGGAACTATGGCTACACCTTC. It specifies CASSLGTGNYGYTF.

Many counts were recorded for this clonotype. CDR3: CASSKGRGRSYGYTF. The CDR3 DNA follows: TGTGCCAGTAGTAAGGGGCGCGGACGCAGCTATGGCTACACCTTC. The chain employs TRBV19 and TRBJ1-2; perhaps TRBD1 as D (5 bases). The CDR3 sequence is 15 residues long. With 4 bases removed from V and 4 bases from J, the gap between germline ends came to 16 bases. Per the germline V gene, CDR1 is LNHDA and CDR2 is SQIVND (reference sequence).

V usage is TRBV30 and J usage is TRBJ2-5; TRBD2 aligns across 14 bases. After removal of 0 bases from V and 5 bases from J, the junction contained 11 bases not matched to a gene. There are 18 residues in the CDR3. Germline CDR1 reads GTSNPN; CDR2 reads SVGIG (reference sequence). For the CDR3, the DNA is TGTGCCTGGAGTGTCCCGGGAGGGACTAGCGGGAGAATGGAGACCCAGTACTTC. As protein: CAWSVPGGTSGRMETQYF.

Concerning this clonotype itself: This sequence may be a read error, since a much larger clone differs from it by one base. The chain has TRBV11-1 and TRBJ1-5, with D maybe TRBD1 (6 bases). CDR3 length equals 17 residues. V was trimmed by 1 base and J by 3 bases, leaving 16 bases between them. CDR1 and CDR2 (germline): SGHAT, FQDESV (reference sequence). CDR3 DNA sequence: TGTGCCAGCAGCTTAGTCTCGGACAGCCATATCAATCAGCCCCAGCATTTT. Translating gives CASSLVSDSHINQPQHF. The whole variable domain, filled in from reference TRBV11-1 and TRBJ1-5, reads EAEVAQSPRYKITEKSQAVAFWCDPISGHATLYWYRQILGQGPELLVQFQDESVVDDSQLPKDRFSAERLKGVDSTLKIQPAELGDSAMYLCASSLVSDSHINQPQHFGDGTRLSIL.

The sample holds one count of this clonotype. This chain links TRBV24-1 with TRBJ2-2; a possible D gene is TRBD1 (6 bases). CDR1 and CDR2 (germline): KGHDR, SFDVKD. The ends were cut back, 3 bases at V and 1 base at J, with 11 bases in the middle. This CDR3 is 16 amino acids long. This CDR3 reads CATSDPGHLNTGELFF. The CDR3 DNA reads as TGTGCCACCAGTGATCCGGGACACCTGAACACCGGGGAGCTGTTTTTT.

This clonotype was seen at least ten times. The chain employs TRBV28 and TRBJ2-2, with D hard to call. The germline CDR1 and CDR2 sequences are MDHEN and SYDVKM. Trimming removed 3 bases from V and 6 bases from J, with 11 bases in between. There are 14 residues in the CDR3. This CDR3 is CASSFASVAGELFF. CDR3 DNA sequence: TGTGCCAGCAGTTTCGCCTCGGTGGCCGGGGAGCTGTTTTTT.

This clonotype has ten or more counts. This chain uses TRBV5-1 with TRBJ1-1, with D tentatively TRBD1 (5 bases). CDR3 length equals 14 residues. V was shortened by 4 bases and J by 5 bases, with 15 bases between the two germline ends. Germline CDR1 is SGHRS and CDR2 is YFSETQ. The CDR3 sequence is CASSHPGRGTEAFF. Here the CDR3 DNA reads TGCGCCAGCAGCCACCCCGGAAGGGGAACTGAAGCTTTCTTT.

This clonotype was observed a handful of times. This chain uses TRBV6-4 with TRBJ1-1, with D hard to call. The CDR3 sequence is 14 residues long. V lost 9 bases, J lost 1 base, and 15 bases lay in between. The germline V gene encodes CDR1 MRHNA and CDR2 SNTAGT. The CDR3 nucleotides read TGTGCCAGTAAGGCTACTACGTGGAACACTGAAGCTTTCTTT. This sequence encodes CASKATTWNTEAFF.

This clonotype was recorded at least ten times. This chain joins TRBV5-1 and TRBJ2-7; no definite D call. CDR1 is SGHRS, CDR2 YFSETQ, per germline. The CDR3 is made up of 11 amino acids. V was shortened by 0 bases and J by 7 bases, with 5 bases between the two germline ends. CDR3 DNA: TGCGCCAGCAGCTTGGTGTGGGAGCAGTACTTC. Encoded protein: CASSLVWEQYF.

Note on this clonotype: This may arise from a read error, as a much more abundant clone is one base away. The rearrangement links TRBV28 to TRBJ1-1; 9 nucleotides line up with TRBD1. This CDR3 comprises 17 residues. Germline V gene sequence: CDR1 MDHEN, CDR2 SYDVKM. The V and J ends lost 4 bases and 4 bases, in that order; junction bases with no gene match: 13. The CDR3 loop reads CASSSRVGQGLSTEAFF. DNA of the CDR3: TGTGCCAGCAGTTCTAGGGTTGGACAGGGGTTGAGCACTGAAGCTTTCTTT.

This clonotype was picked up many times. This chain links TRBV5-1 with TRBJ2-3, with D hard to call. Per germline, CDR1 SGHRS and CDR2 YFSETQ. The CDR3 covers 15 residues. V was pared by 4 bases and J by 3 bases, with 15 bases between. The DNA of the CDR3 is TGCGCCAGCAGCCCACAGAGACCTGGGACAGATACGCAGTATTTT. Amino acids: CASSPQRPGTDTQYF.

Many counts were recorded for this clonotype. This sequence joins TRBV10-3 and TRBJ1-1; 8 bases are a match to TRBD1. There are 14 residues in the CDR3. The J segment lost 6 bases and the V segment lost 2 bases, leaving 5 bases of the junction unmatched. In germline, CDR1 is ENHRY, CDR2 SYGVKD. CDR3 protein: CAISERDRHSEAFF. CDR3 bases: TGTGCCATCAGTGAGAGGGACAGGCATTCTGAAGCTTTCTTT.

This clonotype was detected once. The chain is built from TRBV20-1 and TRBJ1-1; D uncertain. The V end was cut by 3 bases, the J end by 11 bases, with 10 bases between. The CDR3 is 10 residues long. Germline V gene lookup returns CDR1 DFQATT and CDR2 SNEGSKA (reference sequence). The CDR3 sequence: CSASFLKAFF. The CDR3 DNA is TGCAGTGCTAGTTTCCTAAAGGCTTTCTTT.

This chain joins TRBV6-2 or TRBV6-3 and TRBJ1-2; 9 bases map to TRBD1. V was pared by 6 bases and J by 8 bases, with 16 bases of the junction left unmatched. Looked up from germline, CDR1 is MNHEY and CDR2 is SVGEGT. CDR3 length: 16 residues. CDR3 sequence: CASSTRDRAGSEGYTF. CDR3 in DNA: TGTGCCAGCAGCACCCGGGACAGGGCTGGATCGGAAGGCTACACCTTC.

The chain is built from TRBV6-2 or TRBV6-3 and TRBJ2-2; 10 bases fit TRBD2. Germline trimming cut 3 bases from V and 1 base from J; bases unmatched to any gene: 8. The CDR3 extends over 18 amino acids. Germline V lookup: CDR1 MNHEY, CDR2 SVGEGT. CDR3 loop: CASSYKASGSWNTGELFF. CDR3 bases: TGTGCCAGCAGTTATAAGGCTAGCGGGAGTTGGAACACCGGGGAGCTGTTTTTT.